This record concerns one T cell receptor beta chain sequence. Antigen specificity is unknown. This sample stems from a study of T cell responses to AZD1222 COVID-19 vaccine. Study-level results: Vaccine-associated CD4 TCRs ranged over spike, dominating at 160-218 and 743-854. Females made up more of the donors, who were largely white British, and clonal diversity may have come out too low. Among AZD1222 vaccinees, only six were seropositive at baseline.

The method was immunoSEQ multiplex PCR; TCRdb's version includes in-frame clones alone and lacks a portion of them. The sample contains about 110,000 clones, 70% to 90% of which appear only once. Losses at the gene ends were 3 bases for V and 5 bases for J; bases not matched to a gene: 6. CDR3 length: 15 amino acids. CDR1 is MGHRA, CDR2 YSYEKL, per germline. The sequence came from an adult in good health. The chain links TRBV4-1 to TRBJ1-4; 7 positions agree with TRBD1. The sample in question was peripheral blood, obtained on day 0 of AZD1222 vaccination. As DNA, the CDR3 is TGCGCCAGCAGCCAGAACAGGGGCGGGAATGAAAAACTGTTTTTT. It encodes CASSQNRGGNEKLFF.